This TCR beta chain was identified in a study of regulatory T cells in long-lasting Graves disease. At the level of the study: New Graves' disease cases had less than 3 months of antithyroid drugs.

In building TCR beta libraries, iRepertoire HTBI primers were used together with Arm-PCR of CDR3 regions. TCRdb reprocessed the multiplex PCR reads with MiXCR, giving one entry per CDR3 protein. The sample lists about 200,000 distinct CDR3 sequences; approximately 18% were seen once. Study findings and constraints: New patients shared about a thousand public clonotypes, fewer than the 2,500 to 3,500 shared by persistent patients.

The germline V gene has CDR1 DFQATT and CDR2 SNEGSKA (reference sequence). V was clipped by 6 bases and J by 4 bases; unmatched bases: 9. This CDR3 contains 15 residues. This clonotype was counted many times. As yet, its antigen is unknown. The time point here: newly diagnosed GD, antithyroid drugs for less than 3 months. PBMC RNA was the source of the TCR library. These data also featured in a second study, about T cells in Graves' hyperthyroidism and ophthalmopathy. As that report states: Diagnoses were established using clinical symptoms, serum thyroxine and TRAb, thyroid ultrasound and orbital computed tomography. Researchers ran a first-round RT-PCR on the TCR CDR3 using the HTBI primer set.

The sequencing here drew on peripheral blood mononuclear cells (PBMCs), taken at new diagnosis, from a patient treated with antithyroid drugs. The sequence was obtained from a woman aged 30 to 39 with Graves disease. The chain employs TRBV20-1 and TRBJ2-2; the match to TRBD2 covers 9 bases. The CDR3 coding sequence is TGCAGTGCCAGTTCGGGACTAGCATTCACCGGGGAGCTGTTTTTT. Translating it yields CSASSGLAFTGELFF.